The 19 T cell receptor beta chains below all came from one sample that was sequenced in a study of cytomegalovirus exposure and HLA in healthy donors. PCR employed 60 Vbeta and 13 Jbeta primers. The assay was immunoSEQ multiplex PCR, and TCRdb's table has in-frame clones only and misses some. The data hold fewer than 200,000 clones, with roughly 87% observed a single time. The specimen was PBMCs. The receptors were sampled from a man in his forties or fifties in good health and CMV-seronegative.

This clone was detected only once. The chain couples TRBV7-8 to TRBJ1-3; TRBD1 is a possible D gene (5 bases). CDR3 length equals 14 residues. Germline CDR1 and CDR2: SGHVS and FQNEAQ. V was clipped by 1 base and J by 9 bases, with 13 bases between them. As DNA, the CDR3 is TGTGCCAGCAGCTTAGGGCAGGGTGGTACCACCATATATTTT. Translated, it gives CASSLGQGGTTIYF. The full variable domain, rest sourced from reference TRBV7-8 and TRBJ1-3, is GAGVSQSPRYKVAKRGQDVALRCDPISGHVSLFWYQQALGQGPEFLTYFQNEAQLDKSGLPSDRFFAERPEGSVSTLKIQRTQQEDSAVYLCASSLGQGGTTIYFGEGSWLTVV.

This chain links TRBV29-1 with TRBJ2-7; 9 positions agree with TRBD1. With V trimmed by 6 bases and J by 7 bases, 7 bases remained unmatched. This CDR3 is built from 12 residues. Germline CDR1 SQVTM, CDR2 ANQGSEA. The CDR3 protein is CSVRDRAREQYF. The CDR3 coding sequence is TGCAGCGTCCGGGACAGGGCTAGAGAGCAGTACTTC.

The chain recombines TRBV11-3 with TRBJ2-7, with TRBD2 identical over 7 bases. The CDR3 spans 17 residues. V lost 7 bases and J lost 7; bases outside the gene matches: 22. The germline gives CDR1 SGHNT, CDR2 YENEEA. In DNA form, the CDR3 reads TGTGCCAGCACCGAGATGGGGGGGACCGATGGTGGCGAGGAGCAGTACTTC. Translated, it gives CASTEMGGTDGGEEQYF. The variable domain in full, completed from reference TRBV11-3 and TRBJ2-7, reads EAGVVQSPRYKIIEKKQPVAFWCNPISGHNTLYWYLQNLGQGPELLIRYENEEAVDDSQLPKDRFSAERLKGVDSTLKIQPAELGDSAVYLCASTEMGGTDGGEEQYFGPGTRLTVT.

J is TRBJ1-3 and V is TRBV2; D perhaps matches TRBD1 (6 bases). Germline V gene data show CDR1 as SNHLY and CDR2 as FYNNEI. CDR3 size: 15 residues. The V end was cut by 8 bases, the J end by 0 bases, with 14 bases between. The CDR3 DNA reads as TGTGCCAGCTCCCGAAAAGGGGGCTCTGGAAACACCATATATTTT. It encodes CASSRKGGSGNTIYF.

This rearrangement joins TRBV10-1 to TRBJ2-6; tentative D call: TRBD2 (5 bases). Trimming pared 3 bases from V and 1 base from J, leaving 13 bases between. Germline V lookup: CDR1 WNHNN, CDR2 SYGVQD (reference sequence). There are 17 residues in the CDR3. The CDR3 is CASSDLGARSGANVLTF. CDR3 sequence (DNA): TGCGCCAGCAGTGACCTGGGAGCTAGATCTGGGGCCAACGTCCTGACTTTC.

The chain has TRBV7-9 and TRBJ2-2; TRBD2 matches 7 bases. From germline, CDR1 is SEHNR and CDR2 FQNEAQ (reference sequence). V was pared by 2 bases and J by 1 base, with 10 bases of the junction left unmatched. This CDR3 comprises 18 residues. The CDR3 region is CASSLPKVGGRNTGELFF. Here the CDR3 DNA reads TGTGCCAGCAGCTTACCTAAGGTCGGCGGGAGGAACACCGGGGAGCTGTTTTTT.

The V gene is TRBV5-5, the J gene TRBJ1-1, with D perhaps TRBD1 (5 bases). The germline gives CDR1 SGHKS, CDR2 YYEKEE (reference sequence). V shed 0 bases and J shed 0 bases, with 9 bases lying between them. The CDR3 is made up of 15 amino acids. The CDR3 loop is CASSLGGLMNTEAFF. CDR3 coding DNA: TGTGCCAGCAGCTTGGGGGGACTGATGAACACTGAAGCTTTCTTT.

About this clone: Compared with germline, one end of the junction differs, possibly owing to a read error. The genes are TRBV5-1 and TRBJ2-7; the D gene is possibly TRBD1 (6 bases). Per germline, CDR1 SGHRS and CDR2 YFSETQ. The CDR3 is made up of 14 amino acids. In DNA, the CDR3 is TGTGCCAGCAGCCTAACCGGGACACCCCACGAGCAGTACTTC. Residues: CASSLTGTPHEQYF. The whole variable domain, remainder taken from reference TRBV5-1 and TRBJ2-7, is KAGVTQTPRYLIKTRGQQVTLSCSPISGHRSVSWYQQTPGQGLQFLFEYFSETQRNKGNFPGRFSGRQFSNSRSEMNVSTLELGDSALYLCASSLTGTPHEQYFGPGTRLTVT.

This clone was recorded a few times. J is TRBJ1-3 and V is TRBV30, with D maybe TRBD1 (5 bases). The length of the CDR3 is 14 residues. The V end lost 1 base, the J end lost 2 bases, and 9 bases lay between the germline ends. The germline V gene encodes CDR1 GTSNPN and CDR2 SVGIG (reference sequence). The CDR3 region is CAWSGGLPGNTIYF. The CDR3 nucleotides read TGTGCCTGGAGTGGGGGCCTCCCTGGAAACACCATATATTTT. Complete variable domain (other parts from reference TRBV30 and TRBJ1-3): SQTIHQWPATLVQPVGSPLSLECTVEGTSNPNLYWYRQAAGRGLQLLFYSVGIGQISSEVPQNLSASRPQDRQFILSSKKLLLSDSGFYLCAWSGGLPGNTIYFGEGSWLTVV.

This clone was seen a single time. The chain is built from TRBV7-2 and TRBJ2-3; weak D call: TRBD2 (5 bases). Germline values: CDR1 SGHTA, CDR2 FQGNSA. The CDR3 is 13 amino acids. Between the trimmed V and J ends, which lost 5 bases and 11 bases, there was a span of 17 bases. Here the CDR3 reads CASSPTWIARQYF. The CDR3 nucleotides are TGTGCCAGCAGCCCGACATGGATAGCGCGGCAGTATTTT.

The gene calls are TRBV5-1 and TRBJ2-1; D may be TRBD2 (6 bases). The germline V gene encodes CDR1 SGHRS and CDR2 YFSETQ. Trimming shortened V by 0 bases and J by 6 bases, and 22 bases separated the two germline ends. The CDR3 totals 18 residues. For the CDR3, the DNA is TGCGCCAGCAGCTTGGCGGCCTTGGGTAGGAGGGTTCCCAATGAGCAGTTCTTC. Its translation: CASSLAALGRRVPNEQFF. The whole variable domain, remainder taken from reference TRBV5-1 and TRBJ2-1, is KAGVTQTPRYLIKTRGQQVTLSCSPISGHRSVSWYQQTPGQGLQFLFEYFSETQRNKGNFPGRFSGRQFSNSRSEMNVSTLELGDSALYLCASSLAALGRRVPNEQFFGPGTRLTVL.

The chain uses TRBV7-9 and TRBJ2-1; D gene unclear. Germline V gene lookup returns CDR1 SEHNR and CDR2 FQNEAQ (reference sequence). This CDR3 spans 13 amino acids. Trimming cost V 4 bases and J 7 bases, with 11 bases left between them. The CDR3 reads CASSSRSVNEQFF. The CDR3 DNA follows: TGTGCCAGCAGCTCCCGCTCGGTTAATGAGCAGTTCTTC.

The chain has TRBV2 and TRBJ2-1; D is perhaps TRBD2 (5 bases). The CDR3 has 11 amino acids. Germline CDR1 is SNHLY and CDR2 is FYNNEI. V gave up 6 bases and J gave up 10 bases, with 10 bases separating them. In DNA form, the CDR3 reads TGTGCCAGCAGCCAACTAGGGGAGCAGTTCTTC. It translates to CASSQLGEQFF.

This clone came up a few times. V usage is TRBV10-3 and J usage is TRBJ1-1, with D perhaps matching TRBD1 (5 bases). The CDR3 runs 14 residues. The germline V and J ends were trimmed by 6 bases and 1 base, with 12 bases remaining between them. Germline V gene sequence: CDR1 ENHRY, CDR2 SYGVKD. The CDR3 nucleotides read TGTGCCATCAGCTCCACAGGTCCGAACACTGAAGCTTTCTTT. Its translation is CAISSTGPNTEAFF.

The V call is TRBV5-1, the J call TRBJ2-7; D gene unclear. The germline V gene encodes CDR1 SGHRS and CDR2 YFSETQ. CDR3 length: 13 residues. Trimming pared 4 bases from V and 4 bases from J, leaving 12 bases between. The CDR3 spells CASSQIQRYEQYF. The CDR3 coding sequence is TGCGCCAGCAGCCAAATTCAGCGTTACGAGCAGTACTTC.

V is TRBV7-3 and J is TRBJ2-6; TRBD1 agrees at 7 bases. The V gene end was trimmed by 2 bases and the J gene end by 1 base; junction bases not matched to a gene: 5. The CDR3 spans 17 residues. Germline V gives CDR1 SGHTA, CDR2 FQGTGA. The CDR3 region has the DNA TGTGCCAGCAGCTTAGTTACAGGGGTTTCTGGGGCCAACGTCCTGACTTTC. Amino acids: CASSLVTGVSGANVLTF.

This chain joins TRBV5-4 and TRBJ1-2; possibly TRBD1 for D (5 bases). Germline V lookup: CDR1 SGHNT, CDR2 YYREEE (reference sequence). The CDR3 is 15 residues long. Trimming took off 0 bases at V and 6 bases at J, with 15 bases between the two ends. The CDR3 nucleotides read TGTGCCAGCAGCTTGGAGGCCAGGGAGGACCATGGCTACACCTTC. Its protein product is CASSLEAREDHGYTF.

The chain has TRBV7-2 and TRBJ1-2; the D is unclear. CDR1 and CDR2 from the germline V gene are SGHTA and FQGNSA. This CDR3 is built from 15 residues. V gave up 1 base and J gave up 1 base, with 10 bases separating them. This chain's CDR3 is CASSLGQNRNYGYTF. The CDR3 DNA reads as TGTGCCAGCAGCTTAGGCCAGAATCGTAACTATGGCTACACCTTC.

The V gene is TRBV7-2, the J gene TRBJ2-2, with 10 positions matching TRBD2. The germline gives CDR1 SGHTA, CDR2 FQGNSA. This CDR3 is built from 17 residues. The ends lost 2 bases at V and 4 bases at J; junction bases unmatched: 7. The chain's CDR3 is CASSLSSSGSFTGELFF. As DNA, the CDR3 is TGTGCCAGCAGCTTATCTTCTAGCGGGAGCTTCACCGGGGAGCTGTTTTTT.